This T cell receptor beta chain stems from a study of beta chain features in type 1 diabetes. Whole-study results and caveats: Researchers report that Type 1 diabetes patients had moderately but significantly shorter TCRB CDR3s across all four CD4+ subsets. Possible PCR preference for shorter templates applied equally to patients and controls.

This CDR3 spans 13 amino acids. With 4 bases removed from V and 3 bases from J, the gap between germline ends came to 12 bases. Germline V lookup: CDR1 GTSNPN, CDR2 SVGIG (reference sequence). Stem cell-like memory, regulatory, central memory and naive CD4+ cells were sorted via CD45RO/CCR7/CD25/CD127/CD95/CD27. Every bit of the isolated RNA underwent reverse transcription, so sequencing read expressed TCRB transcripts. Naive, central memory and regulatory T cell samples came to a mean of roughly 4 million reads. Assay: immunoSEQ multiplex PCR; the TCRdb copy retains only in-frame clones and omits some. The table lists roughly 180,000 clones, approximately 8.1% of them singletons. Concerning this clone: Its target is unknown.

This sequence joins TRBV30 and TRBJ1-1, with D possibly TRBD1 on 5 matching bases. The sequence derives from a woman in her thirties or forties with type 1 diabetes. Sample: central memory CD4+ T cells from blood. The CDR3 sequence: CAWKVQADTEAFF. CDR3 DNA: TGTGCCTGGAAAGTACAGGCCGACACTGAAGCTTTCTTT.